This T cell receptor beta chain was obtained from a study of read filtering for tumor transcriptome and immune sequencing. This clonotype was picked up many times. The library was built from 400 ng RNA with molecular barcoded adaptors for alpha/delta and beta/gamma chains. TCRdb re-analysed the reads in MiXCR, keeping a single row per CDR3 protein. Of about 47,000 distinct CDR3 sequences detected, about 12% appear once; the ten largest clones hold less than 15%. Germline V gives CDR1 DFQATT, CDR2 SNEGSKA (reference sequence). This CDR3 has 13 amino acids. V was pared by 6 bases and J by 5 bases, with 16 bases between.

Sequencing was done on a sample of a population of CD138-negative cells sorted from bone marrow. The chain carries TRBV20-1 and TRBJ2-5; a possible D gene is TRBD2 (5 bases). The receptor was derived from a donor aged 40 or older with multiple myeloma. The CDR3 DNA reads as TGCAGTGCCCGACACGGAGGAACGGAGACCCAGTACTTC. It is translated as CSARHGGTETQYF.